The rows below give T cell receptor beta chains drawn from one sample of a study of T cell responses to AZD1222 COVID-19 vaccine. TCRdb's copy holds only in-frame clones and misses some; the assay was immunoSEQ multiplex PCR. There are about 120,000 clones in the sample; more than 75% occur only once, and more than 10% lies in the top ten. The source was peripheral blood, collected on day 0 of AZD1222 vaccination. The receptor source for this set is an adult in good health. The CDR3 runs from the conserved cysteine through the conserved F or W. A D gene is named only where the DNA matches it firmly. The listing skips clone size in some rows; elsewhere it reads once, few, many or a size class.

CASSLSGNTIYF	TGTGCCAGCAGTTTATCTGGAAACACCATATATTTT	TRBV28	NA	TRBJ1-3	NA
CASSLDYEQYF	TGTGCCAGCAGCTTAGACTACGAGCAGTACTTC	TRBV5-6	NA	TRBJ2-7	NA
CAISPQGDGTEAFF	TGTGCCATCAGTCCCCAAGGGGACGGCACTGAAGCTTTCTTT	TRBV10-3	NA	TRBJ1-1	NA
CASTAGPYNEQFF	TGTGCCAGCACAGCGGGACCCTACAATGAGCAGTTCTTC	TRBV2	NA	TRBJ2-1	TRBD2
CASSLGGGQETQYF	TGTGCCAGCAGCTTAGGGGGCGGCCAAGAGACCCAGTACTTC	TRBV7-9	NA	TRBJ2-5	NA
CASSFRGQDTGELFF	TGCGCCAGCAGCTTCAGGGGGCAGGACACCGGGGAGCTGTTTTTT	TRBV5-1	NA	TRBJ2-2	TRBD1
CAWRAGVNTDTQYF	TGTGCCTGGCGCGCGGGAGTCAACACAGATACGCAGTATTTT	TRBV30	few	TRBJ2-3	TRBD2
CASSQGSEIFNTEAFF	TGCGCCAGCAGCCAAGGAAGCGAGATTTTTAACACTGAAGCTTTCTTT	TRBV4-1	NA	TRBJ1-1	NA
CASSLVRLPTDTQYF	TGTGCCAGCAGCTTAGTGCGACTACCCACAGATACGCAGTATTTT	TRBV7-2	NA	TRBJ2-3	NA
CASSPQGGTQETQYF	TGTGCTAGCAGTCCACAGGGGGGGACCCAAGAGACCCAGTACTTC	TRBV7-7	NA	TRBJ2-5	NA
CASSQDARTDTQYF	TGTGCCAGCAGCCAAGATGCGCGCACAGATACGCAGTATTTT	TRBV4-2	NA	TRBJ2-3	NA
CASSFGGANEKLFF	TGTGCCAGCAGCTTCGGCGGGGCTAATGAAAAACTGTTTTTT	TRBV7-8	NA	TRBJ1-4	NA
CATNVGAQGEQFF	TGTGCCACCAACGTGGGGGCGCAAGGTGAGCAGTTCTTC	TRBV15	few	TRBJ2-1	NA
CASRAGAYEQYF	TGTGCCAGCAGGGCGGGAGCCTACGAGCAGTACTTC	TRBV7-9	NA	TRBJ2-7	TRBD2
CASRPTGNYGYTF	TGTGCCAGCAGGCCTACAGGGAACTATGGCTACACCTTC	TRBV6-1	NA	TRBJ1-2	NA
CAISDGVNSPLHF	TGTGCCATCAGTGACGGGGTAAATTCACCCCTCCACTTT	TRBV10-3	NA	TRBJ1-6	NA
CASSLSSGSHTDTQYF	TGTGCCAGCAGCTTATCTAGCGGGAGTCACACAGATACGCAGTATTTT	TRBV7-2	NA	TRBJ2-3	TRBD2
CASSVVTGGFDEQFF	TGTGCCAGCAGCGTAGTAACAGGGGGTTTCGATGAGCAGTTCTTC	TRBV9	NA	TRBJ2-1	TRBD1
CASSPAAGSSYEQYF	TGTGCCAGCTCACCGGCGGCAGGGAGTTCCTACGAGCAGTACTTC	TRBV18	NA	TRBJ2-7	NA
CASSLDRLGGSPLHF	TGCGCCAGCAGCTTGGACAGGCTGGGTGGTTCACCCCTCCACTTT	TRBV5-1	NA	TRBJ1-6	NA
CASSQAGQANYGYTF	TGTGCCAGCAGCCAAGCAGGACAGGCAAACTATGGCTACACCTTC	TRBV14	NA	TRBJ1-2	TRBD1
CASSFGQGSYEQYF	TGTGCCAGCAGCTTCGGACAGGGGTCCTACGAGCAGTACTTC	TRBV11-2	NA	TRBJ2-7	TRBD1
CASSLAGGTETQYF	TGTGCCAGCAGCTTAGCGGGGGGGACGGAGACCCAGTACTTC	TRBV7-9	NA	TRBJ2-5	TRBD2
CASSIPSGLYGYTF	TGTGCCAGCAGTATCCCCTCAGGTCTTTATGGCTACACCTTC	TRBV28	NA	TRBJ1-2	NA
CASRASPDEQFF	TGTGCCAGTCGGGCGAGCCCGGATGAGCAGTTCTTC	TRBV6-5	NA	TRBJ2-1	NA
CASRTDRNQPQHF	TGTGCCAGCAGGACAGATCGAAATCAGCCCCAGCATTTT	TRBV6-5	NA	TRBJ1-5	NA
CATSRTRQTGFHTDTQYF	TGCGCCACCAGCCGAACGCGACAGACAGGGTTCCACACAGATACGCAGTATTTT	TRBV4-3	NA	TRBJ2-3	TRBD1
CASSWGLAGGEETQYF	TGTGCCAGCAGCTGGGGACTAGCGGGAGGAGAAGAGACCCAGTACTTC	TRBV5-6	NA	TRBJ2-5	TRBD2
CASSPTLGTSYEQYF	TGTGCCAGCTCACCAACCTTGGGTACGAGCTACGAGCAGTACTTC	TRBV18	NA	TRBJ2-7	NA
CASSSPTGLGREKLFF	TGTGCCAGCAGTTCCCCGACAGGACTAGGACGGGAAAAACTGTTTTTT	TRBV28	NA	TRBJ1-4	NA
CASSSWGRALDTQYF	TGTGCCAGCAGTTCATGGGGGAGGGCCCTTGATACGCAGTATTTT	TRBV27	NA	TRBJ2-3	TRBD2
CASSQDRAGELETQYF	TGTGCCAGCAGCCAAGATAGAGCGGGAGAGTTAGAGACCCAGTACTTC	TRBV3-1/TRBV3-2	NA	TRBJ2-5	TRBD2